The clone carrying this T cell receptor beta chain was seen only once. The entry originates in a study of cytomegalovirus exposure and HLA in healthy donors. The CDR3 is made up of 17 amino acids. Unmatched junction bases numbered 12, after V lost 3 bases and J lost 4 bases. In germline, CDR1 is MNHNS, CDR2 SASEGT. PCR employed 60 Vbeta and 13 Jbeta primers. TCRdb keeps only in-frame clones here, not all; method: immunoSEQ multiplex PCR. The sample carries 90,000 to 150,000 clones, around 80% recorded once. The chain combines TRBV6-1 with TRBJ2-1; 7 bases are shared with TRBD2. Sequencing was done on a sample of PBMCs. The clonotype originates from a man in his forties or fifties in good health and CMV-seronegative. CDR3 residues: CASSDSGGRVIYNEQFF. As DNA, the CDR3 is TGTGCCAGCAGTGATTCGGGAGGCAGGGTGATTTACAATGAGCAGTTCTTC.